The 24 T cell receptor beta chains below come from one sample, sequenced in a study of neurological immune-mediated disorders. TCRdb reprocessed the 5' RACE reads via MiXCR and lists one record per CDR3 protein. This table holds around 69,000 distinct CDR3 sequences, 3.4% found once. The sequencing sample was made of PBMCs. These receptor sequences come from a man aged 35 to 55 with multiple sclerosis.

This clonotype has at least ten counts. The chain employs TRBV20-1 and TRBJ2-1; perhaps TRBD2 as D (6 bases). V lost 3 bases to trimming and J lost 10 bases, with 28 bases between them. Germline V gene lookup returns CDR1 DFQATT and CDR2 SNEGSKA (reference sequence). This CDR3 is 17 amino acids long. The CDR3 DNA follows: TGCAGTGCTAGTAGGGACGGGGTGGGGACTTTGCTTCGGGAGCAGTTCTTC. Translation gives CSASRDGVGTLLREQFF.

Ten or more counts support this clonotype. V is TRBV7-2 and J is TRBJ2-5, with a possible D match to TRBD1 (6 bases). The CDR3 has 14 amino acids. V shed 2 bases and J shed 5 bases, with 12 bases lying between them. CDR1 and CDR2 from the germline V gene are SGHTA and FQGNSA. CDR3 loop: CASSLQQGGETQYF. The DNA for the CDR3 is TGTGCCAGCAGCTTACAACAGGGTGGCGAGACCCAGTACTTC.

This clonotype was counted many times. CDR3 protein: CASSYSIDAGTDTQYF. The DNA of the CDR3 is TGTGCCAGCAGTTACAGTATAGACGCCGGCACAGATACGCAGTATTTT. The chain has TRBV6-5 and TRBJ2-3; no reliable D call. Trimming cost V 2 bases and J 1 base, with 13 bases left between them. CDR1 and CDR2 from the germline V gene are MNHEY and SVGAGI. This CDR3 comprises 16 residues.

This clonotype was picked up many times. V and J are TRBV20-1 and TRBJ2-3, with 9 nucleotides matching TRBD1. The germline V gene encodes CDR1 DFQATT and CDR2 SNEGSKA (reference sequence). The CDR3 runs to 17 residues. The ends lost 6 bases at V and 0 bases at J; junction bases unmatched: 13. CDR3: CSAQGQGNGESTDTQYF. In DNA form, the CDR3 reads TGCAGTGCCCAAGGACAGGGGAACGGGGAAAGCACAGATACGCAGTATTTT.

This clonotype was detected ten times or more. The rearrangement joins TRBV7-6 to TRBJ1-1; no clear D gene. CDR3 size: 15 residues. CDR1 and CDR2 from the germline V gene are SGHVS and FNYEAQ. V gave up 1 base and J gave up 2 bases, with 11 bases separating them. CDR3 DNA: TGTGCCAGCAGCTTAGGGCGGGGAAGAAACACTGAAGCTTTCTTT. Translation gives CASSLGRGRNTEAFF.

This clonotype came up many times. The CDR3 region is CSARLPGQGRSPLHF. The CDR3, as DNA: TGCAGTGCTAGACTTCCGGGACAGGGACGATCACCCCTCCACTTT. This sequence joins TRBV20-1 and TRBJ1-6; 9 nucleotides line up with TRBD1. Germline CDR1 is DFQATT and CDR2 is SNEGSKA (reference sequence). CDR3 length equals 15 residues. V gave up 2 bases and J gave up 10 bases; unmatched junction bases: 9.

This clonotype was counted ten times or more. CDR3 DNA: TGTGCCAGCAGACACAGGATCGGGACAGGGGGCGCAAAGAACAATGGCTACGAGCAGTACTTC. It encodes CASRHRIGTGGAKNNGYEQYF. The V and J genes are TRBV6-1 and TRBJ2-7; 12 nucleotides match TRBD1. J was trimmed by 3 bases and V by 6 bases; bases with no gene match: 24. Germline CDR1 is MNHNS and CDR2 is SASEGT. The CDR3 runs to 21 residues.

In this sample, this clonotype turned up many times. The V gene is TRBV27, the J gene TRBJ1-4; D remains unclear. The CDR3 is 13 residues long. Germline-derived CDR1 and CDR2 are MNHEY and SMNVEV (reference sequence). Trimming took 6 bases from V and 8 from J, leaving 13 bases between them. The CDR3 loop reads CASSRRTREKLFF. CDR3 nucleotides: TGTGCCAGCAGCCGACGTACGAGGGAAAAACTGTTTTTT.

The chain links TRBV6-1 to TRBJ2-3, with TRBD1 matching 7 bases. This CDR3 is built from 14 residues. After removal of 8 bases from V and 6 bases from J, the junction contained 11 bases not matched to a gene. The germline CDR1 and CDR2 sequences are MNHNS and SASEGT. The CDR3 is CASPSSTGYDTQYF. The CDR3 DNA reads TGTGCCAGCCCGAGTTCGACAGGGTACGATACGCAGTATTTT.

This clonotype was recorded a few times. The chain links TRBV7-8 to TRBJ2-7; 11 nucleotides align to TRBD2. Losses at the gene ends were 4 bases for V and 2 bases for J; bases not matched to a gene: 7. Germline V gene lookup returns CDR1 SGHVS and CDR2 FQNEAQ. The CDR3 length is 16 residues. CDR3 sequence reads: CASSSRRLAGPYEQYF. The DNA of the CDR3 is TGTGCCAGCAGCTCCCGTCGACTAGCGGGGCCCTACGAGCAGTACTTC.

This clonotype was picked up a small number of times. A much larger clone is a single base away; this may be a read error. This chain connects TRBV20-1 to TRBJ2-7; D gene uncertain. The CDR3 has 12 amino acids. Germline CDR1 reads DFQATT; CDR2 reads SNEGSKA (reference sequence). DNA for the CDR3: TGCAGTGCTAGGGGGAACATCGACGAGAAGTACTTC. Protein product: CSARGNIDEKYF.

Ten or more counts support this clonotype. J is TRBJ1-1 and V is TRBV7-9, with D hard to call. Germline loops: CDR1 SEHNR, CDR2 FQNEAQ (reference sequence). This CDR3 has 13 amino acids. With 6 bases removed from V and 2 bases from J, the gap between germline ends came to 10 bases. The chain's CDR3 is CASRIDLNTEAFF. The CDR3 DNA is TGTGCCAGCAGAATCGACCTCAACACTGAAGCTTTCTTT.

This clonotype was seen repeatedly, ten times or more. The chain links TRBV29-1 to TRBJ1-1; a possible D gene is TRBD1 (5 bases). Germline-derived CDR1 and CDR2 are SQVTM and ANQGSEA. There are 10 residues in the CDR3. Trimming pared 7 bases from V and 11 bases from J, leaving 14 bases between. CDR3 amino acids: CSAWEGAAFF. The CDR3 DNA is TGCAGCGCCTGGGAAGGGGCGGCTTTCTTT.

In this sample, this clonotype turned up many times. The J gene is TRBJ2-5, the V gene TRBV20-1, with D tentatively TRBD2 (6 bases). With 5 bases removed from V and 3 bases from J, the gap between germline ends came to 13 bases. The CDR3 covers 13 residues. Germline V gene lookup returns CDR1 DFQATT and CDR2 SNEGSKA (reference sequence). The CDR3 sequence: CSAAGLPKETQYF. CDR3 bases: TGCAGTGCTGCGGGACTGCCAAAAGAGACCCAGTACTTC.

This clonotype was observed many times. The CDR3 DNA sequence: TGCAGTGCTAGAGATTTTGGGGACTATACTCAAGAGACCCAGTACTTC. The encoded protein is CSARDFGDYTQETQYF. This chain uses TRBV20-1 with TRBJ2-5, with 7 bases fitting TRBD2. Germline V gene sequence: CDR1 DFQATT, CDR2 SNEGSKA (reference sequence). The trim removed 0 bases at V and 2 bases at J, leaving 9 bases unmatched. The CDR3 is 16 residues long.

This clonotype occurred many times. In DNA, the CDR3 is TGCGCCAGCAGCTTGAACCGAATGAACACTGAAGCTTTCTTT. Translation gives CASSLNRMNTEAFF. V gene TRBV5-1 combines with J gene TRBJ1-1; D unclear. The germline V gene has CDR1 SGHRS and CDR2 YFSETQ. Trimming removed 1 base from V and 0 bases from J, with 7 bases in between. CDR3 length: 14 residues.

This clonotype has ten or more counts. The chain uses TRBV11-2 and TRBJ1-3; 7 bases agree with TRBD1. The CDR3 length is 14 residues. The germline V gene encodes CDR1 SGHAT and CDR2 FQNNGV. J lost 4 bases, V lost 4 bases, and 4 bases had no gene match. The CDR3: CASSYDRAGNTIYF. CDR3 nucleotides: TGTGCCAGCAGCTACGACAGGGCCGGAAACACCATATATTTT. Supplemented by reference TRBV11-2 and TRBJ1-3, the full variable domain reads EAGVAQSPRYKIIEKRQSVAFWCNPISGHATLYWYQQILGQGPKLLIQFQNNGVVDDSQLPKDRFSAERLKGVDSTLKIQPAKLEDSAVYLCASSYDRAGNTIYFGEGSWLTVV.

This clonotype was recorded many times. The gene calls are TRBV16 and TRBJ1-3; D remains ambiguous. V dropped 5 bases and J dropped 5 bases, with 13 bases sitting between them. The CDR3 runs to 14 residues. Germline V gives CDR1 KGHSY, CDR2 FQNENV. Here the CDR3 reads CASSSYKGRNTIYF. As DNA, the CDR3 is TGTGCCAGCAGCTCCTATAAAGGGAGAAACACCATATATTTT.

This clonotype appeared many times. The chain carries TRBV20-1 and TRBJ2-3, with no clear D. This CDR3 is 14 amino acids long. V was pared by 7 bases and J by 1 base, with 15 bases between. Germline assignment: CDR1 DFQATT and CDR2 SNEGSKA (reference sequence). This CDR3 is CSVTSSPRTDTQYF. Written as DNA, the CDR3 is TGCAGTGTTACCTCTAGTCCCCGCACAGATACGCAGTATTTT.

On this clonotype itself: A read error may be the cause here, since a much bigger clone is one base away. This CDR3 is missing its conserved last phenylalanine or tryptophan, likely due to a read error. The chain joins TRBV20-1 to TRBJ2-7; 9 bases are shared with TRBD1. The CDR3 is 14 residues long. The ends lost 6 bases at V and 6 bases at J; junction bases unmatched: 12. Looked up from germline, CDR1 is DFQATT and CDR2 is SNEGSKA (reference sequence). The CDR3 DNA is TGCAGTGCCATTGGGGGACAGGGTCTGATCGAGCAGTACATC. It encodes CSAIGGQGLIEQYI.

This clonotype has ten or more counts. The chain recombines TRBV5-1 with TRBJ2-6, with D possibly matching TRBD1 (5 bases). This CDR3 comprises 15 residues. V was shortened by 4 bases and J by 1 base, with 9 bases between the two germline ends. Germline CDR1 is SGHRS and CDR2 is YFSETQ. CDR3: CASSVQGSGANVLTF. CDR3 coding DNA: TGCGCCAGCAGCGTCCAGGGATCTGGGGCCAACGTCCTGACTTTC.

This clonotype was picked up many times. J is TRBJ1-4 and V is TRBV5-1, with TRBD1 as a possible D gene (5 bases). Looked up from germline, CDR1 is SGHRS and CDR2 is YFSETQ. Trimming pared 5 bases from V and 8 bases from J, leaving 10 bases between. The CDR3 is made up of 12 amino acids. The CDR3 region has the DNA TGCGCCAGCAGTCAGGGCGGAGAAAAACTGTTTTTT. This gives the protein CASSQGGEKLFF. Combining the CDR3 with reference TRBV5-1 and TRBJ1-4 gives the whole variable domain KAGVTQTPRYLIKTRGQQVTLSCSPISGHRSVSWYQQTPGQGLQFLFEYFSETQRNKGNFPGRFSGRQFSNSRSEMNVSTLELGDSALYLCASSQGGEKLFFGSGTQLSVL.

This clonotype was observed many times. The chain links TRBV12-3 or TRBV12-4 to TRBJ2-1, with D possibly TRBD1 on 6 matching bases. This CDR3 is 12 amino acids long. Trimming stripped 5 bases from V and 7 bases from J, with 9 bases between. CDR3 nucleotide sequence: TGTGCCAGCAGTCAAGGGGGAAATGAGCAGTTCTTC. It is translated as CASSQGGNEQFF.

This clonotype was detected many times. The gene calls are TRBV20-1 and TRBJ1-2, with D perhaps TRBD1 (5 bases). The germline CDR1 and CDR2 sequences are DFQATT and SNEGSKA (reference sequence). There are 13 residues in the CDR3. Deletions cut 6 bases from V and 3 bases from J, with 14 bases between. The CDR3 bases are TGCAGTGCCAAGGACAACCTAGACTATGGCTACACCTTC. It translates to CSAKDNLDYGYTF.